This record concerns one T cell receptor (beta chain) sequence. CDR1 and CDR2 from the germline V gene are MNHEY and SMNVEV (reference sequence). The V segment lost 2 bases and the J segment 6 bases; nucleotides outside the gene matches: 3. The length of the CDR3 is 13 residues. The data stem from a study of blood T cell repertoires in COVID-19. Assay: immunoSEQ multiplex PCR; the TCRdb copy retains only in-frame clones and omits some. Seen here are a few hundred thousand clones, 70% to 85% observed once, and the top ten hold about 9.7%. The genes are TRBV27 and TRBJ1-2; 7 bases map to TRBD1. The clonotype was recovered from a man aged 45 to 65 with active or convalescent COVID-19. The sequencing sample was made of peripheral blood. The CDR3 DNA follows: TGTGCCAGCAGTTTACTAGGGGGCAATGGCTACACCTTC. Amino acids: CASSLLGGNGYTF.